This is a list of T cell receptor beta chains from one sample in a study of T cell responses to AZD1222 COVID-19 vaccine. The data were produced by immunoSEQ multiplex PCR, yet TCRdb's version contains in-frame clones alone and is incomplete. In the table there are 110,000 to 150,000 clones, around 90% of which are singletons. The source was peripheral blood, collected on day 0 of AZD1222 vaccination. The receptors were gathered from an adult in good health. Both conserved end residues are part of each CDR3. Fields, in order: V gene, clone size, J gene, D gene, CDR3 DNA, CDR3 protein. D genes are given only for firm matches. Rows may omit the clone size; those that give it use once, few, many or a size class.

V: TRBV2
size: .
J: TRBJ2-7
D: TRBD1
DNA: TGTGCCAGCCTTCGACAGGGTCAATCCTACGAGCAGTACTTC
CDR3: CASLRQGQSYEQYF

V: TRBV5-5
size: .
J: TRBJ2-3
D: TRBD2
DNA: TGTGCCAGCAGCCAGACGGGGGGAGATACGCAGTATTTT
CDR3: CASSQTGGDTQYF

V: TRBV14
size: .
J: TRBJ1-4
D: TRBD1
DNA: TGTGCCAGCAGCCAAGGCCTACAGGGGGCAGGTGAAAAACTGTTTTTT
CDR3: CASSQGLQGAGEKLFF

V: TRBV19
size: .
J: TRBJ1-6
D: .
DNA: TGTGCCACCGCGGGACGGTATAATTCACCCCTCCACTTT
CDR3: CATAGRYNSPLHF

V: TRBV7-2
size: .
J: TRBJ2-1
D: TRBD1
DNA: TGTGCCAGCAGCTCGACAGGGATAAGCGGTGAGCAGTTCTTC
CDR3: CASSSTGISGEQFF

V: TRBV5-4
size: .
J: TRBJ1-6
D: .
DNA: TGTGCCAGCAGCTTGGGGTTAGGGGATTCACCCCTCCACTTT
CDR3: CASSLGLGDSPLHF

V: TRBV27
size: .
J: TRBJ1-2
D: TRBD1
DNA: TGTGCCAGCAGTTTCGACAGGGGTTACGGTGGCTACACCTTC
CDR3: CASSFDRGYGGYTF

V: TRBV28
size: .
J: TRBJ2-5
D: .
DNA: TGTGCCAGCAGCTCCGGGGGCCAAGAGACCCAGTACTTC
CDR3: CASSSGGQETQYF

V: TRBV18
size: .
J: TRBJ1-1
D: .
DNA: TGTGCCAGCTCTCCCCTTTATGGTAATGAAGCTTTCTTT
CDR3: CASSPLYGNEAFF

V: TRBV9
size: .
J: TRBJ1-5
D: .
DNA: TGTGCCAGCAGCGCCCGGGACGGCCTTATTCAGCCCCAGCATTTT
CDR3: CASSARDGLIQPQHF

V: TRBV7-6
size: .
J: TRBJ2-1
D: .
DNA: TGTGCCAGCAGCTCGTCCCCCCCCAATGAGCAGTTCTTC
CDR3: CASSSSPPNEQFF

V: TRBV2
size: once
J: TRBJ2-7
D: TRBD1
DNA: TGTGCCAGCAGTGAAAGGACAGGGGGGTACGAGCAGTACTTC
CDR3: CASSERTGGYEQYF

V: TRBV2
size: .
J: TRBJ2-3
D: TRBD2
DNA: TGTGCCAGCAGTAGACTAGCGAAGGTAAATACGCAGTATTTT
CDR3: CASSRLAKVNTQYF

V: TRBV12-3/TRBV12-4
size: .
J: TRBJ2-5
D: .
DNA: TGTGCCAGCAGCCAACTAGCCCAAGAGACCCAGTACTTC
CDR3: CASSQLAQETQYF

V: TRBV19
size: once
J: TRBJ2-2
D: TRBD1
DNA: TGTGCCAGTAGGCGAGGACAGGCGAACACCGGGGAGCTGTTTTTT
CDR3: CASRRGQANTGELFF

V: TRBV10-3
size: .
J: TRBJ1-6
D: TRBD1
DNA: TGTGCCATCAGTACAGGGGAGAATTCACCCCTCCACTTT
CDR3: CAISTGENSPLHF

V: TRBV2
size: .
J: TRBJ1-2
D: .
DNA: TGTGCCAGCAGTGAAATAATAGGGATGGGGGCTAACTATGGCTACACCTTC
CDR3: CASSEIIGMGANYGYTF

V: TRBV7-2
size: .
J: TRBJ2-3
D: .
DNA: TGTGCCAGCATCCCCGGACCCGGGGACACAGATACGCAGTATTTT
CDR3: CASIPGPGDTDTQYF

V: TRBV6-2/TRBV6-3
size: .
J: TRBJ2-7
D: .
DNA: TGTGCCAGCAGTTATAGCAGGTCCCCCTACGAGCAGTACTTC
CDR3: CASSYSRSPYEQYF

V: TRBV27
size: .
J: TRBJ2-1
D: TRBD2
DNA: TGTGCCAGCAGTTTTCAGCGGGGCTACAATGAGCAGTTCTTC
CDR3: CASSFQRGYNEQFF

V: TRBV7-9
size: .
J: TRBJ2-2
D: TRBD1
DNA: TGTGCCAGCAGCTTACTGGGACAGGTCGGGGAGCTGTTTTTT
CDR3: CASSLLGQVGELFF

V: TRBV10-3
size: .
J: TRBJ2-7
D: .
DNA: TGTGCCATCAGTAGGGACGGAACCTACGAGCAGTACTTC
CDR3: CAISRDGTYEQYF

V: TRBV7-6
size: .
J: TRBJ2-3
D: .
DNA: TGTGCCAGCAGCTCAACCGGAGGTGAATCCCCAGATACGCAGTATTTT
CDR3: CASSSTGGESPDTQYF

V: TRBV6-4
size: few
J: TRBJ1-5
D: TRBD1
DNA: TGTGCCAGCAATCTTGGGACAGGGGGCAATCAGCCCCAGCATTTT
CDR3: CASNLGTGGNQPQHF

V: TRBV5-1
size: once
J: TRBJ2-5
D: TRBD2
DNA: TGCGCCAGCAGCTTGTCCCCGGGACTAGCGGGAGAGACCCAGTACTTC
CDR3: CASSLSPGLAGETQYF

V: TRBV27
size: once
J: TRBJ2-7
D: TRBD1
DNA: TGTGCCAGCAGGAGGACAGGGGTTAACGACGAGCAGTACTTC
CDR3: CASRRTGVNDEQYF

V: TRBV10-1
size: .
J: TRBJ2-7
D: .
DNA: TGCGCCAGCAGTGAGCTAGACAAGACGGGGGAGCAGTACTTC
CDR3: CASSELDKTGEQYF

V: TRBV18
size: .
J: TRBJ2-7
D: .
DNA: TGTGCCAGCTCACCAGGGGGGGGCGAAGAGCAGTACTTC
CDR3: CASSPGGGEEQYF

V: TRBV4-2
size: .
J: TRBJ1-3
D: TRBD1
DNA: TGTGCCAGCAGCCAAATTCGCAGGGGGCCTAGGTTTGGAAACACCATATATTTT
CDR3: CASSQIRRGPRFGNTIYF

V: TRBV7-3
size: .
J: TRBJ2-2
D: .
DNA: TGTGCCAGCAGCTTAAGTTATAACACCGGGGAGCTGTTTTTT
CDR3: CASSLSYNTGELFF

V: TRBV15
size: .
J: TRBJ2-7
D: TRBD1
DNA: TGTGCCACCAGCACCTACACCGGGACAGGGTTATACGAGCAGTACTTC
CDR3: CATSTYTGTGLYEQYF

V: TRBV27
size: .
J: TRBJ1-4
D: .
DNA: TGTGCCACAGGGGAGGGCAGGGTTGAAAAACTGTTTTTT
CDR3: CATGEGRVEKLFF

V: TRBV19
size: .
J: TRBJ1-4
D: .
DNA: TGTGCCAGTAGTCGTTACACCTCAACTAATGAAAAACTGTTTTTT
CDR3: CASSRYTSTNEKLFF

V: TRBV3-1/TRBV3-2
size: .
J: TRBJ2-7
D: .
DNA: TGTGCCAGCAGCCAAGATCAGGGGCACCCTACCTACGAGCAGTACTTC
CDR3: CASSQDQGHPTYEQYF

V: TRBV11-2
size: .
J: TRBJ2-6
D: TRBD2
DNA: TGTGCCAGCAGCAGAGCGGGACGGACCTCTTTTGGGGCCAACGTCCTGACTTTC
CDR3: CASSRAGRTSFGANVLTF

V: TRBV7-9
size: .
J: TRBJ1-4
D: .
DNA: TGTGCCAGCAGCTCCTGGACTAACCCTGCAACTAATGAAAAACTGTTTTTT
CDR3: CASSSWTNPATNEKLFF

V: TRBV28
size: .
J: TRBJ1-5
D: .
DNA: TGTGCCAGCAGGTCAAATCAGCCCCAGCATTTT
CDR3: CASRSNQPQHF

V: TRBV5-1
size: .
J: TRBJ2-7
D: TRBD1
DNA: TGCGCCAGCAGCCCCCCCGACAGGGGTTACGAGCAGTACTTC
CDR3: CASSPPDRGYEQYF

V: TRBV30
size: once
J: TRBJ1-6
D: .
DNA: TGTGCCTGGAGTTCTCGGGCGGGCGAGAATTCACCCCTCCACTTT
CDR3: CAWSSRAGENSPLHF

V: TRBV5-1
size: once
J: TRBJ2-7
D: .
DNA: TGCGCCAGCAGCTTGGGTGAGGGAGGAGCAGGCGGCTACGAGCAGTACTTC
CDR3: CASSLGEGGAGGYEQYF

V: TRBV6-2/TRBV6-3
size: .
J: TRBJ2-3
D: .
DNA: TGTGCCAGCAGTTACTCCCCTGGCCTCGCGGTCCTTCCTGGCACAGATACGCAGTATTTT
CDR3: CASSYSPGLAVLPGTDTQYF

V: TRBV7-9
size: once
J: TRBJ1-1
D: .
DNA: TGTGCCAGCAGCCGACAGCTCACTGAAGCTTTCTTT
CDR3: CASSRQLTEAFF

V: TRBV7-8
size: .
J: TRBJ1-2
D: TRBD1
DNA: TGTGCCAGCAGCTTAGTCGGGACAGGGCCCGGCTACACCTTC
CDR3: CASSLVGTGPGYTF

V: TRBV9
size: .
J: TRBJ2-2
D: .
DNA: TGTGCCAGCAGCCCAGGGGGGACTACCTACACCGGGGAGCTGTTTTTT
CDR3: CASSPGGTTYTGELFF

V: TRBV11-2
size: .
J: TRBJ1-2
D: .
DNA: TGTGCCAGCAGCCCAGGATCCGCCTATGGCTACACCTTC
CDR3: CASSPGSAYGYTF

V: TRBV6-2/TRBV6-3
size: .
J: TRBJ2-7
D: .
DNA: TGTGCCAGCAGTTACACCCTGGGGGACGGCTCCTACGAGCAGTACTTC
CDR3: CASSYTLGDGSYEQYF

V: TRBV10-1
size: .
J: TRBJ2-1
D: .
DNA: TGCGCCAGCAGTGAATCCCGCGAGCTAGTGAGGGAGCAGTTCTTC
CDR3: CASSESRELVREQFF

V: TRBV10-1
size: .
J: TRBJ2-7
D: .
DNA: TGCGCCAGCAGTGAGCCAATCCCCTACGAGCAGTACTTC
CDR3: CASSEPIPYEQYF

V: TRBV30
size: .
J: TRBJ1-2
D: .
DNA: TGTGCCTGGAGTGTCGGGCCTGGCTACACCTTC
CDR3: CAWSVGPGYTF

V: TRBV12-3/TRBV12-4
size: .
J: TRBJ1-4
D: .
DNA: TGTGCCAGCAGGGAAACACCAGGGGAAAAACTGTTTTTT
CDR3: CASRETPGEKLFF

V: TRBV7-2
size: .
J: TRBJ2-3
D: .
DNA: TGTGCCAGCAGCTTAGTCAATCCCACGGATACGCAGTATTTT
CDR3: CASSLVNPTDTQYF

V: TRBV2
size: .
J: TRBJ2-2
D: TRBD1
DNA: TGTGCCAGCAGCCCTCGGACAGGGGAGGCCGGGGAGCTGTTTTTT
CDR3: CASSPRTGEAGELFF

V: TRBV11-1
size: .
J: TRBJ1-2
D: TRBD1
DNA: TGTGCCAGCAGCGTAGGTGCAGGGGGCTTCGGTGGCTACACCTTC
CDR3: CASSVGAGGFGGYTF

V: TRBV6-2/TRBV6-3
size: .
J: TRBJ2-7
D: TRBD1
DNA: TGTGCCAGCAGTGCCTGGGACAGGGGTAACATGAGCCTCTACGAGCAGTACTTC
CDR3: CASSAWDRGNMSLYEQYF

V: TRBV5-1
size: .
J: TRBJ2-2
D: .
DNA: TGCGCCAGCAGCTTGGAAGGGACCGGGGAGCTGTTTTTT
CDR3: CASSLEGTGELFF